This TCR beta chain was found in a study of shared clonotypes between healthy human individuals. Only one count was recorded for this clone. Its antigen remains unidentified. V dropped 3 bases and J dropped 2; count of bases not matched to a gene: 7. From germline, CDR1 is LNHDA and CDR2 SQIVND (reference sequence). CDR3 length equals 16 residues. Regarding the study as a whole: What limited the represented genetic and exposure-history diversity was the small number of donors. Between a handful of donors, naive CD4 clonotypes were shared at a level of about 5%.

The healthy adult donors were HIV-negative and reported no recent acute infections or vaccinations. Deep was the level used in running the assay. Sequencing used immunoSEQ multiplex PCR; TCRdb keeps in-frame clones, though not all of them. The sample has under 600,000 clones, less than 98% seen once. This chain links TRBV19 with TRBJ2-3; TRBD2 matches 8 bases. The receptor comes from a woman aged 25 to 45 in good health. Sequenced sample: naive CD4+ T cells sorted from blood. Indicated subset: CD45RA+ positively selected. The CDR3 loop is CASSIVSSGSTDTQYF. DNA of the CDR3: TGTGCCAGTAGTATTGTGTCTAGCGGGTCCACAGATACGCAGTATTTT. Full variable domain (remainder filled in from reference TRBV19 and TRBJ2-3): DGGITQSPKYLFRKEGQNVTLSCEQNLNHDAMYWYRQDPGQGLRLIYYSQIVNDFQKGDIAEGYSVSREKKESFPLTVTSAQKNPTAFYLCASSIVSSGSTDTQYFGPGTRLTVL.